The present TCR beta chain was sequenced within a study of OX40 agonist ivuxolimab in advanced cancers. Measured with immunoSEQ multiplex PCR; TCRdb has only the in-frame clones, and not every one. The table shows roughly 40,000 clones, with just under 90% occurring only once. Trimming removed 0 bases from V and 7 bases from J; junction bases left unmatched: 7. There are 15 residues in the CDR3. CDR1 MDHEN and CDR2 SYDVKM come from the germline V gene. Of note for this clone: Additional DNA sequences in this sample encode the identical CDR3.

The rearrangement links TRBV28 to TRBJ2-7, with 9 bases aligning to TRBD1. The TCR sequence derives from an adult with an advanced solid tumor such as melanoma, head and neck, liver or kidney cancer. The sequences come from CD4+ or CD8+ T cells sorted from blood, collected in a trial of the OX40 agonist ivuxolimab. CDR3 in DNA: TGTGCCAGCAGTTTATGGGCGGGACAGGGCTCTGAGCAGTACTTC. Residues: CASSLWAGQGSEQYF.